The 31 T cell receptor beta chains below come from one sample, sequenced in a study of cytomegalovirus exposure and HLA in healthy donors. This PCR relied on a set of 60 Vbeta primers and 13 Jbeta primers. Clones were read by immunoSEQ multiplex PCR, and TCRdb kept only the in-frame ones, dropping some. The sample comprises 110,000 to 150,000 clones, approximately 78% of which are singletons, and roughly 2.9% rests with the top ten. Source material: PBMCs. The receptors were sampled from a female donor in good health and CMV-seronegative.

This chain joins TRBV6-1 and TRBJ2-1; possible D gene TRBD2, 7 bases. Germline V gives CDR1 MNHNS, CDR2 SASEGT. V lost 4 bases and J 4 bases, leaving 17 bases between the germline ends. This CDR3 spans 16 amino acids. CDR3 region: CASSAAAGARYNEQFF. CDR3 nucleotides: TGTGCCAGCAGTGCCGCTGCGGGGGCCCGATACAATGAGCAGTTCTTC.

This clone was seen only a few times. The rearrangement uses TRBV6-1 and TRBJ2-2; TRBD1 might be the D (6 bases). This CDR3 region has 18 residues. Germline V CDR1 and CDR2: MNHNS, SASEGT. Trimming took off 4 bases at V and 6 bases at J, with 24 bases between the two ends. The chain's CDR3 is CASSGSTGYHVFAGELFF. The CDR3 DNA is TGTGCCAGCAGTGGTTCAACAGGGTACCATGTGTTCGCCGGGGAGCTGTTTTTT.

This clone has just one count. J is TRBJ2-5 and V is TRBV5-1; 9 nucleotides agree with TRBD2. V was pared by 1 base and J by 13 bases, with 11 bases of the junction left unmatched. Germline-derived CDR1 and CDR2 are SGHRS and YFSETQ. The CDR3 consists of 14 residues. CDR3 bases: TGCGCCAGCAGCTTGTCTAGCGGGAAGAGTGGAAGGTACTTC. It is translated as CASSLSSGKSGRYF.

The chain couples TRBV11-2 to TRBJ2-3; 15 nucleotides line up with TRBD2. Trimming at V came to 1 base and at J to 6 bases, leaving 5 bases not matched to a gene. Germline V gene data show CDR1 as SGHAT and CDR2 as FQNNGV. The length of the CDR3 is 17 residues. The DNA of the CDR3 is TGTGCCAGCAGCTTAGGGGGACTAGCGGGGGGTAGGGATACGCAGTATTTT. Encoded protein: CASSLGGLAGGRDTQYF.

The chain is built from TRBV5-1 and TRBJ2-7, with 8 bases that match TRBD1. V was pared by 2 bases and J by 3 bases, with 4 bases of the junction left unmatched. Germline lookup yields CDR1 SGHRS and CDR2 YFSETQ. This CDR3 comprises 14 residues. The CDR3 sequence: CASSLAGQGYEQYF. The CDR3 coding sequence is TGCGCCAGCAGCTTAGCAGGACAGGGCTACGAGCAGTACTTC.

J is TRBJ2-7 and V is TRBV18, with D hard to call. Trimming left V 2 bases short and J 3 bases short, with 8 bases between. The CDR3 has 13 amino acids. CDR1 and CDR2 (germline): KGHSH, LQKENI. The CDR3 region is CASSPGPGYEQYF. The CDR3 nucleotides are TGTGCCAGCTCACCAGGCCCAGGCTACGAGCAGTACTTC.

This chain joins TRBV27 and TRBJ1-1; D may be TRBD1 (5 bases). Germline assignment: CDR1 MNHEY and CDR2 SMNVEV (reference sequence). V was pared by 0 bases and J by 3 bases, with 11 bases between. This CDR3 is built from 15 residues. CDR3 protein: CASSLSPRGYTEAFF. The CDR3 DNA sequence: TGTGCCAGCAGTTTATCGCCCCGGGGGTACACTGAAGCTTTCTTT.

This clone was detected only a few times. The V gene is TRBV7-9, the J gene TRBJ1-4; TRBD1 might be the D (5 bases). The germline V and J ends were trimmed by 0 bases and 4 bases, with 9 bases remaining between them. Germline CDR1 is SEHNR and CDR2 is FQNEAQ (reference sequence). The CDR3 has 15 residues. CDR3 protein: CASSLAAGLNEKLFF. DNA of the CDR3: TGTGCCAGCAGCTTAGCGGCAGGGCTTAATGAAAAACTGTTTTTT.

The rearrangement uses TRBV19 and TRBJ2-2, with D unclear. The CDR3 is made up of 13 amino acids. Germline lookup yields CDR1 LNHDA and CDR2 SQIVND (reference sequence). Trimming left V 7 bases short and J 1 base short, with 7 bases between. The CDR3 coding sequence is TGTGCCAGTATCTCAGGGAACACCGGGGAGCTGTTTTTT. It yields the protein CASISGNTGELFF.

The rearrangement joins TRBV12-5 to TRBJ1-1; 9 nucleotides align to TRBD1. The CDR3 spans 16 residues. Germline-derived CDR1 and CDR2 are LGHNT and FRNRAP. Unmatched junction bases numbered 14, after V lost 5 bases and J lost 7 bases. The chain's CDR3 is CASGRSDRGLPGEAFF. In DNA form, the CDR3 reads TGTGCTAGTGGTAGGTCCGACAGGGGGTTACCCGGTGAAGCTTTCTTT.

The gene calls are TRBV28 and TRBJ1-2; D might be TRBD1 (6 bases). This CDR3 region has 17 residues. The V gene lost 3 bases and the J gene lost 4 bases, with 21 bases spanning the gap. The germline CDR1 and CDR2 sequences are MDHEN and SYDVKM. CDR3 sequence reads: CASSFPRGGRATYGYTF. The CDR3 DNA is TGTGCCAGCAGTTTCCCGAGGGGGGGCCGCGCAACCTATGGCTACACCTTC.

The V and J genes are TRBV29-1 and TRBJ2-1; D is unresolved. This CDR3 has 13 residues. The V gene's germline CDR1 is SQVTM and CDR2 ANQGSEA. The V end lost 6 bases, the J end lost 0 bases, and 9 bases lay between the germline ends. The CDR3 protein is CSVADDSYNEQFF. In DNA, the CDR3 is TGCAGCGTCGCGGATGACTCCTACAATGAGCAGTTCTTC.

The chain carries TRBV30 and TRBJ2-2; maybe TRBD1 (6 bases). The CDR3 consists of 14 residues. With 4 bases removed from V and 6 bases from J, the gap between germline ends came to 15 bases. The germline CDR1 and CDR2 sequences are GTSNPN and SVGIG (reference sequence). This chain's CDR3 is CAWNRGSLAGELFF. The CDR3 bases are TGTGCCTGGAATAGGGGGAGTCTCGCCGGGGAGCTGTTTTTT.

This clone was observed a single time. This chain joins TRBV2 and TRBJ1-5; D perhaps matches TRBD1 (5 bases). V lost 1 base and J 8 bases, leaving 12 bases between the germline ends. Per germline, CDR1 SNHLY and CDR2 FYNNEI. The CDR3 covers 14 residues. CDR3 region: CASSEDRRAKPQHF. The CDR3 DNA reads TGTGCCAGCAGTGAAGACCGCAGGGCGAAGCCCCAGCATTTT.

The genes are TRBV5-1 and TRBJ1-2, with 7 bases identical to TRBD1. Trimming at V came to 3 bases and at J to 0 bases, leaving 8 bases not matched to a gene. There are 16 residues in the CDR3. Germline CDR1 reads SGHRS; CDR2 reads YFSETQ. This CDR3 is CASSYARTGTNYGYTF. CDR3 nucleotide sequence: TGCGCCAGCAGCTACGCTCGGACAGGCACTAACTATGGCTACACCTTC.

This chain uses TRBV5-4 with TRBJ2-7; the D gene is possibly TRBD2 (5 bases). The CDR3 consists of 14 residues. CDR1 is SGHNT, CDR2 YYREEE, per germline (reference sequence). V was trimmed by 0 bases and J by 7 bases, leaving 14 bases between them. Here the CDR3 reads CASSLVEGIGEQYF. CDR3 bases: TGTGCCAGCAGCTTGGTTGAGGGAATTGGAGAGCAGTACTTC.

This clone was detected once. CDR3 region: CASSQGGQGGSYMNTEAFF. The CDR3 DNA is TGCGCCAGCAGTCAAGGTGGACAGGGGGGCTCCTACATGAACACTGAAGCTTTCTTT. The V gene is TRBV23-1, the J gene TRBJ1-1; 10 bases align to TRBD1. TRBV23-1 is an ORF, with its function uncertain. The length of the CDR3 is 19 residues. V was pared by 2 bases and J by 0 bases, with 12 bases of the junction left unmatched.

This chain joins TRBV9 and TRBJ2-2; a possible D gene is TRBD2 (5 bases). This CDR3 contains 16 residues. Germline CDR1 is SGDLS and CDR2 is YYNGEE. With 0 bases removed from V and 7 bases from J, the gap between germline ends came to 16 bases. CDR3 DNA: TGTGCCAGCAGCGTAGGACTAACCCCTGCCAGCGGGGAGCTGTTTTTT. Its protein product is CASSVGLTPASGELFF. Variable domain in full (rest from reference TRBV9 and TRBJ2-2): DSGVTQTPKHLITATGQRVTLRCSPRSGDLSVYWYQQSLDQGLQFLIQYYNGEERAKGNILERFSAQQFPDLHSELNLSSLELGDSALYFCASSVGLTPASGELFFGEGSRLTVL.

The genes are TRBV7-2 and TRBJ1-1; a weak D match, TRBD1 (5 bases). Germline assignment: CDR1 SGHTA and CDR2 FQGNSA. V was cut by 2 bases and J by 0 bases, with 13 bases left in between. The CDR3 extends over 16 amino acids. The CDR3 DNA sequence: TGTGCCAGCAGCTTACTAGGGGATGGGGTGAACACTGAAGCTTTCTTT. It yields the protein CASSLLGDGVNTEAFF. The full variable domain, completed using reference TRBV7-2 and TRBJ1-1, is GAGVSQSPSNKVTEKGKDVELRCDPISGHTALYWYRQSLGQGLEFLIYFQGNSAPDKSGLPSDRFSAERTGGSVSTLTIQRTQQEDSAVYLCASSLLGDGVNTEAFFGQGTRLTVV.

J is TRBJ2-5 and V is TRBV13; D possibly corresponds to TRBD2 (5 bases). V lost 5 bases and J 11 bases, leaving 15 bases between the germline ends. Per the germline V gene, CDR1 is PRHDT and CDR2 is FYEKMQ (reference sequence). The CDR3 has 12 amino acids. CDR3 residues: CASSLFKGSQYF. The CDR3 DNA reads as TGTGCCAGCAGCCTCTTTAAAGGGAGTCAGTACTTC.

The chain links TRBV5-6 to TRBJ2-5, with 12 bases lining up with TRBD2. The J call is doubtful: the DNA matches TRBJ2-7 better. Germline assignment: CDR1 SGHDT and CDR2 YYEEEE. The CDR3 is 18 amino acids. CDR3 residues: CASSLSASGGDLGYEQYF. The DNA of the CDR3 is TGTGCCAGCAGCTTGTCGGCTAGCGGGGGGGACTTGGGGTACGAGCAGTACTTC.

The chain links TRBV6-1 to TRBJ2-1, with 8 bases aligning to TRBD2. Germline-derived CDR1 and CDR2 are MNHNS and SASEGT. This CDR3 spans 15 amino acids. V dropped 0 bases and J dropped 7; count of bases not matched to a gene: 5. CDR3 residues: CASSEAAGGVNEQFF. Here the CDR3 DNA reads TGTGCCAGCAGTGAAGCGGCGGGAGGAGTTAATGAGCAGTTCTTC.

CDR3 DNA: TGTGCCAGCAGCTTCTCAGGGTTCGGCGAGCAGTACTTC. Amino acid sequence: CASSFSGFGEQYF. The rearrangement uses TRBV7-6 and TRBJ2-7; weak D call: TRBD1 (5 bases). This CDR3 contains 13 residues. The ends were cut back, 3 bases at V and 6 bases at J, with 12 bases in the middle. Germline assignment: CDR1 SGHVS and CDR2 FNYEAQ.

The V call is TRBV29-1, the J call TRBJ1-1, with a weak D call TRBD1 (5 bases). Per the germline V gene, CDR1 is SQVTM and CDR2 is ANQGSEA. CDR3 length equals 12 residues. Trimming took off 2 bases at V and 4 bases at J, with 8 bases between the two ends. As DNA, the CDR3 is TGCAGCGTTGAAAATCAGGGCACTGAAGCTTTCTTT. Translated, it gives CSVENQGTEAFF.

This chain joins TRBV2 and TRBJ2-2; D might be TRBD2 (7 bases). V gave up 6 bases and J gave up 6 bases, with 8 bases separating them. The CDR3 is 12 residues long. Germline CDR1 reads SNHLY; CDR2 reads FYNNEI. CDR3 sequence (DNA): TGTGCCAGCAGGCGGGGGCCCGGGGAGCTGTTTTTT. Translating gives CASRRGPGELFF.

CDR3: CSIRTSGMDEQFF. The DNA for the CDR3 is TGCAGCATCAGGACTAGCGGGATGGATGAGCAGTTCTTC. The chain couples TRBV29-1 to TRBJ2-1; 12 positions match TRBD2. Trimming removed 8 bases from V and 8 bases from J; junction bases left unmatched: 7. Germline loops: CDR1 SQVTM, CDR2 ANQGSEA. The CDR3 runs 13 residues.

The rearrangement links TRBV28 to TRBJ2-2, with D perhaps TRBD1 (6 bases). The CDR3 length is 14 residues. Trimming removed 7 bases from V and 0 bases from J, with 9 bases in between. Germline loops: CDR1 MDHEN, CDR2 SYDVKM. CDR3 coding DNA: TGTGCCAGCACCGGGACAACGAACACCGGGGAGCTGTTTTTT. Translation: CASTGTTNTGELFF.

This chain uses TRBV7-9 with TRBJ2-1; a possible D gene is TRBD2 (5 bases). Germline-derived CDR1 and CDR2 are SEHNR and FQNEAQ (reference sequence). CDR3 length: 14 amino acids. V was shortened by 7 bases and J by 4 bases, with 14 bases between the two germline ends. The DNA of the CDR3 is TGTGCCAGCATCCAGAACGGACTGTACAATGAGCAGTTCTTC. Residues: CASIQNGLYNEQFF.

The V and J genes are TRBV15 and TRBJ1-4, with 12 bases that match TRBD1. There are 15 residues in the CDR3. The trim removed 3 bases at V and 12 bases at J, leaving 8 bases unmatched. Germline V gene lookup returns CDR1 LNHNV and CDR2 YYDKDF (reference sequence). CDR3 DNA sequence: TGTGCCACCAGCAGCCGGGACAGGGGGCTTAGCGAACTGTTTTTT. This translates into CATSSRDRGLSELFF.

The chain employs TRBV6-5 and TRBJ2-3; 7 bases are a match to TRBD2. The CDR3 has 15 amino acids. V dropped 6 bases and J dropped 1; count of bases not matched to a gene: 7. Germline V lookup: CDR1 MNHEY, CDR2 SVGAGI. The CDR3 reads CASRRTSSGTDTQYF. CDR3 nucleotides: TGTGCCAGCAGAAGGACTAGTTCGGGCACAGATACGCAGTATTTT.

This clone was seen a few times. The V gene is TRBV4-2, the J gene TRBJ2-1, with TRBD2 matching over 7 bases. This CDR3 comprises 14 residues. Looked up from germline, CDR1 is LGHNA and CDR2 is YNFKEQ. After removal of 2 bases from V and 3 bases from J, the junction contained 1 base not matched to a gene. The CDR3, as DNA: TGTGCCAGCAGCCAACGGACTAGCTACAATGAGCAGTTCTTC. Translating gives CASSQRTSYNEQFF.